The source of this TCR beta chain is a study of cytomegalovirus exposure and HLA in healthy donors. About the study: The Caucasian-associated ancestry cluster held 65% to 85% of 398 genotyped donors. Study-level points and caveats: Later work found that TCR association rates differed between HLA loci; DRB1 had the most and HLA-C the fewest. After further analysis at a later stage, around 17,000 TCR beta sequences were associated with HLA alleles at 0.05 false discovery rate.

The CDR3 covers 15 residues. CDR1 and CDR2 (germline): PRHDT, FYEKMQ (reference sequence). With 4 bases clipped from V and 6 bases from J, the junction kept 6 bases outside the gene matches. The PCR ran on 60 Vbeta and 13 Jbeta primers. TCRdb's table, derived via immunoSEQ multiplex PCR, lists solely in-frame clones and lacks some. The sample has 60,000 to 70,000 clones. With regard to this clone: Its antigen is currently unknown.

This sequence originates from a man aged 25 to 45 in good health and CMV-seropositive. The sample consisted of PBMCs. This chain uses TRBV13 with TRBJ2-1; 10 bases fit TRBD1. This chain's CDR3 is CASSSDRGPLNEQFF. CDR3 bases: TGTGCCAGCAGCTCCGACAGGGGGCCCCTCAATGAGCAGTTCTTC.